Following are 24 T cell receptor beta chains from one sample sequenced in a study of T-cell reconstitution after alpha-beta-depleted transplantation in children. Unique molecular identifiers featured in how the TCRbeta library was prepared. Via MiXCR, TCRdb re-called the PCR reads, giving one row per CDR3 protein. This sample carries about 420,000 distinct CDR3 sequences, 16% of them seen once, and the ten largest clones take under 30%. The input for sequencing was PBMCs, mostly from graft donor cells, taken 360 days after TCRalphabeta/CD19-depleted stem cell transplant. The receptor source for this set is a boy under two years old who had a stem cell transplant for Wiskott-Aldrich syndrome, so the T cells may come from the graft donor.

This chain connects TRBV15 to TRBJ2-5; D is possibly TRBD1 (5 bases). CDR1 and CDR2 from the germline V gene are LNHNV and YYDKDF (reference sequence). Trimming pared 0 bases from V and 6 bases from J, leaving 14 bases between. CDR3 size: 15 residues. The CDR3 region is CATSRDRKGLQTQYF. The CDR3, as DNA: TGTGCCACCAGCAGAGATAGGAAGGGGTTGCAGACCCAGTACTTC.

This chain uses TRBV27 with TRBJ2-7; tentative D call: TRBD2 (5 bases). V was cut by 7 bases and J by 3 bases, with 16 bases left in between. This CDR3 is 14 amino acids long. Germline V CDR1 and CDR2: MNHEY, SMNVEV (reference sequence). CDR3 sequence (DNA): TGTGCCAGCAAAGTTTTGGAGGACCACTACGAGCAGTACTTC. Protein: CASKVLEDHYEQYF.

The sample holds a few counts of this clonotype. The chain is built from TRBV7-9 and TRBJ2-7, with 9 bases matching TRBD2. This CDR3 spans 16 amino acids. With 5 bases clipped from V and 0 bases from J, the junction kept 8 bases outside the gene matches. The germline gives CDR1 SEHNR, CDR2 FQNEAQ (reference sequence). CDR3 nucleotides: TGTGCCAGCAGCCGACAGACTAGCGGAAACTCCTACGAGCAGTACTTC. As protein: CASSRQTSGNSYEQYF.

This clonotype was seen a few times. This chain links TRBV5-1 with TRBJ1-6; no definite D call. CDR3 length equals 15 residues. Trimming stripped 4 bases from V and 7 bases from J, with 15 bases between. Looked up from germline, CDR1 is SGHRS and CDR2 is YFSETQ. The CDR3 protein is CASSERPGQNSPLHF. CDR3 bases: TGCGCCAGCAGCGAAAGGCCAGGCCAGAATTCACCCCTCCACTTT.

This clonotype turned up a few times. CDR3 protein: CASSESGAYGYTF. The DNA of the CDR3 is TGTGCCAGCTCCGAAAGTGGGGCCTATGGCTACACCTTC. The J gene is TRBJ1-2, the V gene TRBV9, with D possibly matching TRBD1 (5 bases). Per the germline V gene, CDR1 is SGDLS and CDR2 is YYNGEE. CDR3 size: 13 residues. V shed 7 bases and J shed 4 bases, with 14 bases lying between them.

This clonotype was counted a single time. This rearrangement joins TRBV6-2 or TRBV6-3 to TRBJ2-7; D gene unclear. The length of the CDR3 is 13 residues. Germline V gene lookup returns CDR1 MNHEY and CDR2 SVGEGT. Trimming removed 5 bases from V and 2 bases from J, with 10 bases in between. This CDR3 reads CASSTRLPYEQYF. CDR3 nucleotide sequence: TGTGCCAGCAGTACTCGGCTCCCCTACGAGCAGTACTTC.

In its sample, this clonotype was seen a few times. The DNA of the CDR3 is TGCAGTGCAACCAGGGGGATAGAGTTCAATGAGCAGTTCTTC. Protein sequence: CSATRGIEFNEQFF. This chain uses TRBV20-1 with TRBJ2-1; 7 positions match TRBD1. CDR1 is DFQATT, CDR2 SNEGSKA, per germline (reference sequence). J gave up 6 bases and V 6 bases, and 11 bases lay outside the gene matches. CDR3 size: 14 residues.

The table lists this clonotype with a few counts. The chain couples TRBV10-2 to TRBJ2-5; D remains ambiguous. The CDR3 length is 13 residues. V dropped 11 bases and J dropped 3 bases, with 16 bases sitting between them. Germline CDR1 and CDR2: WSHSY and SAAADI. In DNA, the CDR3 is TGCGCCTCCTTAGAGGCCCTTAAAGAGACCCAGTACTTC. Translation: CASLEALKETQYF.

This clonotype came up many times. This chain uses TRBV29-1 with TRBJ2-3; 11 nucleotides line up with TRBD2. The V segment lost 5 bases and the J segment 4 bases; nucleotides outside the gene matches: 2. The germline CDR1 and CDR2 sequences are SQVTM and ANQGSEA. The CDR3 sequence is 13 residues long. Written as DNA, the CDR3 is TGCAGCGTTTTTAGCGGGAGGGCAGATACGCAGTATTTT. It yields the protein CSVFSGRADTQYF.

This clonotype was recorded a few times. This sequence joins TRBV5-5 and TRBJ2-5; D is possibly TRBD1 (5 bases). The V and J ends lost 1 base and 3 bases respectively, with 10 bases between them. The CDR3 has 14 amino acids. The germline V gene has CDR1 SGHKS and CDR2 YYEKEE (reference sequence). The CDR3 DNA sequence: TGTGCCAGCAGCTTGAAGCCAGGGAAAGAGACCCAGTACTTC. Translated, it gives CASSLKPGKETQYF.

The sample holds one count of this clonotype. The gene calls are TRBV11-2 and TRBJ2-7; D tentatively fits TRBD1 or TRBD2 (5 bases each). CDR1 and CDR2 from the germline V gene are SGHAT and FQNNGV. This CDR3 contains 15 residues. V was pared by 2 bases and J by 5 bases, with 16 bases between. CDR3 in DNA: TGTGCCAGCAGCTTATACGGGGCTCCTGGGGACGAGCAGTACTTC. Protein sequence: CASSLYGAPGDEQYF.

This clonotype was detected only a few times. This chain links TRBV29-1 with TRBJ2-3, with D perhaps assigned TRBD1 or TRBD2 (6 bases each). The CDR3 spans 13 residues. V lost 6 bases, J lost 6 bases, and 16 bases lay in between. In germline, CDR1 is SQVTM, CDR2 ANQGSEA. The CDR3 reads CSVLQGLRDTQYF. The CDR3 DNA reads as TGCAGCGTACTACAGGGACTTAGGGATACGCAGTATTTT.

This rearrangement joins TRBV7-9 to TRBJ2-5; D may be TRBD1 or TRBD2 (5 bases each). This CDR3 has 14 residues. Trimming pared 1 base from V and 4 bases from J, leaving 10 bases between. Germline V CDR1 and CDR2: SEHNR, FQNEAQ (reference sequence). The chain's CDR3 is CASSLDIGGETQYF. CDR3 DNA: TGTGCCAGCAGCTTAGACATTGGGGGAGAGACCCAGTACTTC.

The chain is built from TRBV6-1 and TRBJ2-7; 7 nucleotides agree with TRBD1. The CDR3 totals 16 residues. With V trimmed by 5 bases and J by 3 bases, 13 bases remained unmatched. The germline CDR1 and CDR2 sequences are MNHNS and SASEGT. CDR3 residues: CASSRGSTGDNYEQYF. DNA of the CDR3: TGTGCCAGCAGTCGTGGGTCTACAGGGGATAACTACGAGCAGTACTTC.

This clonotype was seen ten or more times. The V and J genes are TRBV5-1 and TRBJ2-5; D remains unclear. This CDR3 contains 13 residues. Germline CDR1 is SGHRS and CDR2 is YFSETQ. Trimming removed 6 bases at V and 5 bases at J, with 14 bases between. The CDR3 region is CASTHSRRETQYF. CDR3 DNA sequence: TGCGCCAGCACCCATAGCCGGCGGGAGACCCAGTACTTC.

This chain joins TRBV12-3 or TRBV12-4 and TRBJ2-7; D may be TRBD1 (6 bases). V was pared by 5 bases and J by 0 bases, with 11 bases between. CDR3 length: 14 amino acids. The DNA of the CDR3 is TGTGCCAGCAGTAGCCAACAGGGCTCCTACGAGCAGTACTTC. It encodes CASSSQQGSYEQYF.

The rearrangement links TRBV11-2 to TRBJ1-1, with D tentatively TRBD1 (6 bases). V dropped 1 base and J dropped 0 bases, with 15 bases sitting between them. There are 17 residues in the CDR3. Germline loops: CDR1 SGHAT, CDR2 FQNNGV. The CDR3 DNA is TGTGCCAGCAGCTTAGTACAGGGCCTCCGGATGAACACTGAAGCTTTCTTT. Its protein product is CASSLVQGLRMNTEAFF.

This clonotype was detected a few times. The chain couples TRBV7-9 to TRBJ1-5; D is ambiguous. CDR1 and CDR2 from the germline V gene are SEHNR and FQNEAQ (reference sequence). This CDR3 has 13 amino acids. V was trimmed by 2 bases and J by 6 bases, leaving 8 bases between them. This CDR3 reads CASSLNLGQPQHF. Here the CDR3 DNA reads TGTGCCAGCAGCTTAAACTTGGGTCAGCCCCAGCATTTT.

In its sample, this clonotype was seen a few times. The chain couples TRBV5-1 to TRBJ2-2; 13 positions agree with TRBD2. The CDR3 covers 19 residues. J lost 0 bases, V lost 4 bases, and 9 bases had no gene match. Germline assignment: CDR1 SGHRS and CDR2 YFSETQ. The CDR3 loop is CASSTRLAGGFTNTGELFF. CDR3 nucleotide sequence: TGCGCCAGCAGCACAAGACTAGCGGGAGGATTTACGAACACCGGGGAGCTGTTTTTT.

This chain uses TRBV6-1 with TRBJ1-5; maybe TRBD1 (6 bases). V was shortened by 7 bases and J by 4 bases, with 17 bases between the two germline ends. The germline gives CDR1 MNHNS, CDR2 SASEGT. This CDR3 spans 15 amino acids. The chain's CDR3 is CASILLDSYNQPQHF. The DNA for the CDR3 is TGTGCCAGCATCCTCCTGGACAGCTATAATCAGCCCCAGCATTTT.

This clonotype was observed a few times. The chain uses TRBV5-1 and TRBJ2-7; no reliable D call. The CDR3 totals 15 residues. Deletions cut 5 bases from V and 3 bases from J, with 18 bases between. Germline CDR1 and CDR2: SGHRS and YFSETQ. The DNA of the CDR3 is TGCGCCAGCAGGAGGCAGTTTGAACCTTACTACGAGCAGTACTTC. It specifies CASRRQFEPYYEQYF.

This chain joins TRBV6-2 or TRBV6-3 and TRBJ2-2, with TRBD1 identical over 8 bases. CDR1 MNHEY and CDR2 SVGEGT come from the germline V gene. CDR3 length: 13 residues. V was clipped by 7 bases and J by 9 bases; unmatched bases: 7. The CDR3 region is CASNPDRGRELFF. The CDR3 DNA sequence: TGTGCCAGCAACCCCGACAGGGGACGGGAGCTGTTTTTT.

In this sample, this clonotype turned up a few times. The CDR3 sequence: CASSQVSRNTGELFF. For the CDR3, the DNA is TGTGCCAGCAGCCAAGTCTCTAGGAACACCGGGGAGCTGTTTTTT. The chain links TRBV3-1 to TRBJ2-2; D remains ambiguous. Trimming took 1 base from V and 1 from J, leaving 7 bases between them. Germline-derived CDR1 and CDR2 are LGHDT and YNNKEL (reference sequence). The CDR3 runs 15 residues.

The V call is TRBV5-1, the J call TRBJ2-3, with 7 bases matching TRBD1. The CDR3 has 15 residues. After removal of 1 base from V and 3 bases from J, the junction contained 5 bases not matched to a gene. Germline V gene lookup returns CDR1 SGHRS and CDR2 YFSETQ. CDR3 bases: TGCGCCAGCAGCTTGCGGACAGGTATTACAGATACGCAGTATTTT. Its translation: CASSLRTGITDTQYF.